This T cell receptor (beta chain) was profiled in a study of blood T cell repertoires in COVID-19. Study-wide context: Sites across the United States, Italy and Spain contributed samples from acute and convalescent COVID-19.

The assay was immunoSEQ multiplex PCR, and TCRdb's table has in-frame clones only and misses some. The sample includes about 160,000 clones, roughly 90% of them seen just once. Trimming took 2 bases from V and 4 from J; bases not matched to a gene: 10. CDR1 LGHNA and CDR2 YNFKEQ come from the germline V gene. The CDR3 is 18 residues long. The source material was peripheral blood. The chain combines TRBV4-2 with TRBJ2-7; 14 bases fit TRBD2. The sequence was collected from a man aged 55 to 70 with acute or convalescent COVID-19. DNA of the CDR3: TGTGCCAGCAGCCAACCCCCTCATGGGACTAGCGGGGGATACGAGCAGTACTTC. Translated: CASSQPPHGTSGGYEQYF.